The TCR beta chain under discussion was sequenced for a study of low-dose radiotherapy and immunotherapy resistance in tumors. Study information: One day before radiation and immunotherapy, intravenous cyclophosphamide 200 mg/m2 was administered, with this repeated every two weeks.

Germline CDR1 reads MNHEY; CDR2 reads SVGEGT. The CDR3 spans 14 residues. Trimming removed 4 bases from V and 5 bases from J; junction bases left unmatched: 1. TRAV- and TRBV-specific primers were used for first-strand cDNA, which covered alpha and beta chains. TCR amplification ran roughly 20 PCR cycles using constant-region and V-primer adapter primers. Via MiXCR, TCRdb re-called the reads, giving one row per CDR3 protein. Of about 30,000 distinct CDR3 sequences detected, about 53% appear once; the ten largest clones hold about 5.7%. Indicated time point: after trial treatment. The treatment denotes: LDRT plus nivolumab, ipilimumab, low-dose cyclophosphamide and aspirin (RACIN trial). Every donor was treated with nivolumab, ipilimumab, aspirin, low-dose cyclophosphamide and also low-dose radiotherapy. Qualifying patients carried advanced solid tumors devoid of tumor-infiltrating lymphocytes.

The chain joins TRBV6-2 or TRBV6-3 to TRBJ2-2; 10 nucleotides line up with TRBD1. This clonotype was obtained from a male donor with gallbladder cancer. The sample in question was PBMCs, obtained after low-dose radiotherapy plus immunotherapy. The CDR3 DNA sequence: TGTGCCAGCAGTTTGGGACAGGGGACCGGGGAGCTGTTTTTT. It translates to CASSLGQGTGELFF.